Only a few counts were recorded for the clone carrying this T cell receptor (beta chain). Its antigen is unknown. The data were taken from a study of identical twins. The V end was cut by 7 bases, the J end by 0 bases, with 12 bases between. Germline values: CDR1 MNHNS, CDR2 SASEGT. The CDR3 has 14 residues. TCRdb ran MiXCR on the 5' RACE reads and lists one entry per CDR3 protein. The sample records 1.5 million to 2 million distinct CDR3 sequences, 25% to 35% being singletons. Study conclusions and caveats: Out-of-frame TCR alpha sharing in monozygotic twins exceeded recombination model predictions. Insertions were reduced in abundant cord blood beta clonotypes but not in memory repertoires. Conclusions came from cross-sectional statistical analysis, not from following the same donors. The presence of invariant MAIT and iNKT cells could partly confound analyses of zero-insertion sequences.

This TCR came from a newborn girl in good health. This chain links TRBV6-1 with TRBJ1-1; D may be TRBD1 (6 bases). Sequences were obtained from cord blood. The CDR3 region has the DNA TGTGCCAGCACCGGAGGACAGTTGAACACTGAAGCTTTCTTT. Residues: CASTGGQLNTEAFF.